Presented here are 26 T cell receptor beta chains from one specimen sequenced in a study of T cells in Graves' hyperthyroidism and ophthalmopathy. TCR beta CDR3 sequences were amplified from RNA transcripts. HTBI primers were used for first-round RT-PCR of the TCR CDR3. Via MiXCR, TCRdb re-called the multiplex PCR reads, giving one row per CDR3 protein. The repertoire has more than 500,000 distinct CDR3 sequences, roughly 46% of them found once; the top ten carry 15% to 20%. The sample comprised peripheral blood or thyroid tissue (not recorded which). The origin of the receptors is an adult woman with Graves' disease, either hyperthyroidism or ophthalmopathy (not recorded which).

This sequence joins TRBV7-9 and TRBJ1-1; D perhaps matches TRBD1 (5 bases). The V gene lost 11 bases and the J gene lost 1 base, with 11 bases spanning the gap. Germline CDR1 SEHNR, CDR2 FQNEAQ (reference sequence). The CDR3 covers 12 residues. The CDR3 nucleotides are TGTGCCCTGGGACGGTCGAACACTGAAGCTTTCTTT. Residues: CALGRSNTEAFF.

This clonotype was found a few times. The chain links TRBV28 to TRBJ1-1, with 9 bases that match TRBD1. This CDR3 is built from 12 residues. V shed 5 bases and J 9 bases; nucleotides not matched to a gene: 4. In germline, CDR1 is MDHEN, CDR2 SYDVKM. The CDR3 DNA reads as TGTGCCAGCAGTCAACAGGGGGCAAAAGCTTTCTTT. Its protein is CASSQQGAKAFF.

This clonotype was found many times. The J gene is TRBJ2-2, the V gene TRBV5-1; D unresolved. The CDR3 spans 14 residues. CDR1 is SGHRS, CDR2 YFSETQ, per germline. V was clipped by 4 bases and J by 2 bases, with 9 bases between them. The DNA for the CDR3 is TGCGCCAGCAGCGAGGCAGGAAACACCGGGGAGCTGTTTTTT. Protein sequence: CASSEAGNTGELFF.

This clonotype was recorded a few times. The chain joins TRBV29-1 to TRBJ1-1, with TRBD1 as a possible D gene (6 bases). The length of the CDR3 is 11 residues. Germline V gene lookup returns CDR1 SQVTM and CDR2 ANQGSEA. The ends were cut back, 5 bases at V and 11 bases at J, with 15 bases in the middle. The CDR3 bases are TGCAGCGTTTCGACAGGTCTATCGGCTTTCTTT. Protein: CSVSTGLSAFF.

The sample holds many counts of this clonotype. A much larger clone differs from this one at a single base, so this may be a read error. This chain joins TRBV7-3 and TRBJ1-1, with D perhaps TRBD1 (6 bases). Germline CDR1 reads SGHTA; CDR2 reads FQGTGA. There are 13 residues in the CDR3. Trimming took off 5 bases at V and 1 base at J, with 8 bases between the two ends. The CDR3 region has the DNA TGTGCCAGCAGCATACAGGGGAACACTGAAGCTTTCTTT. This translates into CASSIQGNTEAFF.

This chain joins TRBV7-2 and TRBJ2-5; the D is unclear. Germline-derived CDR1 and CDR2 are SGHTA and FQGNSA. CDR3 length equals 13 residues. The germline V and J ends were trimmed by 5 bases and 4 bases, with 11 bases remaining between them. The CDR3 DNA follows: TGTGCCAGCAGCCTGCGCGCGAGAGAGACCCAGTACTTC. Translated, it gives CASSLRARETQYF.

Notes on this clonotype: The final CDR3 position lacks the conserved phenylalanine or tryptophan, pointing to a likely read error. V is TRBV7-9 and J is TRBJ2-7, with D tentatively TRBD2 (5 bases). The germline gives CDR1 SEHNR, CDR2 FQNEAQ (reference sequence). CDR3 length: 13 residues. The CDR3 DNA follows: TGTGCATACCTCGGGGAAGCGTTCAACGAGCAGTACCTC. Residues: CAYLGEAFNEQYL.

This clonotype has only one observation. The rearrangement uses TRBV7-3 and TRBJ1-1, with TRBD1 identical over 9 bases. Trimming removed 5 bases from V and 6 bases from J; junction bases left unmatched: 4. CDR3 size: 13 residues. Germline V lookup: CDR1 SGHTA, CDR2 FQGTGA. This CDR3 is CASSRRTGAEAFF. Written as DNA, the CDR3 is TGTGCCAGCAGCCGTAGGACAGGGGCTGAAGCTTTCTTT.

This clonotype was counted at least ten times. The V call is TRBV6-6, the J call TRBJ2-5; D perhaps matches TRBD1 (6 bases). Deletions cut 6 bases from V and 4 bases from J, with 24 bases between. The CDR3 covers 17 residues. Germline values: CDR1 MNHNY, CDR2 SVGAGI (reference sequence). The CDR3, as DNA: TGTGCCAGCAGCTCTACTACCGGGACAACCAGGAGAGAGACCCAGTACTTC. Protein: CASSSTTGTTRRETQYF.

V gene TRBV10-3 combines with J gene TRBJ2-5, with 7 nucleotides matching TRBD1. Germline-derived CDR1 and CDR2 are ENHRY and SYGVKD. This CDR3 spans 15 amino acids. Trimming at V came to 2 bases and at J to 1 base, leaving 4 bases not matched to a gene. The CDR3 DNA is TGTGCCATCAGTGAGGCGTGGGACAGCCAAGAGACCCAGTACTTC. Translation gives CAISEAWDSQETQYF.

This clonotype was seen many times. The chain is built from TRBV5-8 and TRBJ1-2; 9 nucleotides line up with TRBD1. Germline V gives CDR1 SGHTS, CDR2 YDEGEE. The CDR3 contains 15 residues. J was trimmed by 3 bases and V by 4 bases; bases with no gene match: 7. This CDR3 is CASSLSDRGYYGYTF. CDR3 sequence (DNA): TGTGCCAGCAGCCTATCGGACAGGGGATACTATGGCTACACCTTC.

There are many counts of this clonotype. The chain uses TRBV29-1 and TRBJ1-1, with D possibly being TRBD1 (6 bases). Germline V gene sequence: CDR1 SQVTM, CDR2 ANQGSEA. V lost 4 bases to trimming and J lost 10 bases, with 13 bases between them. The CDR3 has 11 residues. In nucleotides, the CDR3 is TGCAGCGTTGTCCGGCAGGGGACAGCTTTCTTT. As protein: CSVVRQGTAFF.

CDR3 protein: CSAQTGGDTEAFF. The CDR3 DNA is TGCAGCGCCCAGACAGGGGGAGACACTGAAGCTTTCTTT. The chain is built from TRBV29-1 and TRBJ1-1, with 9 bases lining up with TRBD1. The germline V gene encodes CDR1 SQVTM and CDR2 ANQGSEA. V shed 7 bases, J shed 3 bases, and the junction held 6 bases outside the gene matches. The CDR3 consists of 13 residues.

The chain couples TRBV11-2 to TRBJ1-5; 10 bases agree with TRBD1. CDR1 SGHAT and CDR2 FQNNGV come from the germline V gene. CDR3 length: 16 amino acids. Trimming at V came to 6 bases and at J to 4 bases, leaving 9 bases not matched to a gene. The CDR3: CASSPTGGGENQPQHF. The CDR3 DNA reads as TGTGCCAGCAGTCCGACAGGGGGCGGAGAGAATCAGCCCCAGCATTTT.

At least ten counts were recorded for this clonotype. In DNA form, the CDR3 reads TGCAGCGCACCGGGAGAGAACACTGAAGCTTTCTTT. Its protein is CSAPGENTEAFF. The chain employs TRBV29-1 and TRBJ1-1; no clear D gene. Germline CDR1 SQVTM, CDR2 ANQGSEA. There are 12 residues in the CDR3. V lost 7 bases, J lost 1 base, and 10 bases lay in between.

The chain links TRBV13 to TRBJ2-5; D perhaps matches TRBD2 (5 bases). CDR3 length: 15 amino acids. V lost 5 bases and J lost 5, with 18 bases in between. Germline V gene sequence: CDR1 PRHDT, CDR2 FYEKMQ (reference sequence). This CDR3 reads CASSARGWDGETQYF. As DNA, the CDR3 is TGTGCCAGCAGCGCTCGGGGATGGGATGGCGAGACCCAGTACTTC.

This clonotype has at least ten counts. The CDR3 region is CASPRTGVLVNTEAFF. CDR3 nucleotides: TGTGCCAGCCCACGGACAGGGGTTCTCGTGAACACTGAAGCTTTCTTT. The genes are TRBV7-6 and TRBJ1-1; TRBD1 aligns across 9 bases. Germline CDR1 is SGHVS and CDR2 is FNYEAQ. V was pared by 8 bases and J by 0 bases, with 10 bases of the junction left unmatched. CDR3 length: 16 residues.

This clonotype was recorded at least ten times. This rearrangement joins TRBV10-2 to TRBJ2-2, with 10 bases matching TRBD1. Germline CDR1 and CDR2: WSHSY and SAAADI. V shed 3 bases and J 6 bases; nucleotides not matched to a gene: 7. CDR3 length equals 16 residues. In nucleotides, the CDR3 is TGCGCCAGCAGTGAACACGACAGGGGGCCGGCCGGGGAGCTGTTTTTT. Protein: CASSEHDRGPAGELFF.

The V and J genes are TRBV18 and TRBJ2-7; 8 nucleotides line up with TRBD1. With V trimmed by 3 bases and J by 5 bases, 9 bases remained unmatched. CDR3 length: 15 residues. The germline gives CDR1 KGHSH, CDR2 LQKENI. In DNA, the CDR3 is TGTGCCAGCTCACCTGTCCACAGGGGGTGGAACGAGCAGTACTTC. This sequence encodes CASSPVHRGWNEQYF.

The chain uses TRBV7-6 and TRBJ1-3, with no clear D. The CDR3 covers 13 residues. The ends were cut back, 1 base at V and 7 bases at J, with 8 bases in the middle. The germline gives CDR1 SGHVS, CDR2 FNYEAQ. In nucleotides, the CDR3 is TGTGCCAGCAGCTTAGGAATCAGTAACACCATATATTTT. Translated, it gives CASSLGISNTIYF.

This clonotype has just one count. The chain links TRBV11-2 to TRBJ2-3; TRBD2 is a possible D gene (5 bases). The germline gives CDR1 SGHAT, CDR2 FQNNGV. The V end was cut by 7 bases, the J end by 3 bases, with 11 bases between. There are 13 residues in the CDR3. This CDR3 reads CASNLRETDTQYF. DNA for the CDR3: TGTGCCAGCAACCTAAGGGAGACAGATACGCAGTATTTT.

The rearrangement uses TRBV10-3 and TRBJ1-1; D is perhaps TRBD1 (5 bases). CDR1 is ENHRY, CDR2 SYGVKD, per germline. The V and J ends lost 11 bases and 3 bases respectively, with 10 bases between them. The CDR3 loop spans 11 amino acids. The CDR3 is CASGKDTEAFF. CDR3 in DNA: TGTGCCTCAGGGAAGGACACTGAAGCTTTCTTT.

A remark on this clonotype: At one boundary the junction diverges from the germline segment, which might be a read error. The chain joins TRBV24-1 to TRBJ2-1; D is uncertain. Germline lookup yields CDR1 KGHDR and CDR2 SFDVKD. The CDR3 length is 14 residues. Written as DNA, the CDR3 is TGTGCCACCAGTGATTTGGGGTCCCACAATGCGCAGTTCTTC. This encodes CATSDLGSHNAQFF.

This chain joins TRBV6-6 and TRBJ1-1; D is perhaps TRBD1 (5 bases). V dropped 0 bases and J dropped 4 bases, with 12 bases sitting between them. CDR1 is MNHNY, CDR2 SVGAGI, per germline (reference sequence). The CDR3 length is 15 residues. CDR3 nucleotides: TGTGCCAGCAGTTACTCGAATGGGGGTTCCACTGAAGCTTTCTTT. Encoded protein: CASSYSNGGSTEAFF.

In this sample, this clonotype turned up a few times. V usage is TRBV20-1 and J usage is TRBJ1-1; no clear D. The V end lost 6 bases, the J end lost 11 bases, and 19 bases lay between the germline ends. This CDR3 contains 12 residues. Germline V gene lookup returns CDR1 DFQATT and CDR2 SNEGSKA (reference sequence). CDR3 bases: TGCAGTGCGTCGTCAGGCAGCCTTGTGGCTTTCTTT. It is translated as CSASSGSLVAFF.

Ten or more counts support this clonotype. This CDR3 is CASRRAQTNYGYTF. The CDR3 nucleotides are TGTGCCAGTAGAAGAGCACAGACTAACTATGGCTACACCTTC. This chain joins TRBV19 and TRBJ1-2; D unclear. Trimming left V 6 bases short and J 0 bases short, with 11 bases between. CDR3 length: 14 amino acids. Germline CDR1 reads LNHDA; CDR2 reads SQIVND (reference sequence).